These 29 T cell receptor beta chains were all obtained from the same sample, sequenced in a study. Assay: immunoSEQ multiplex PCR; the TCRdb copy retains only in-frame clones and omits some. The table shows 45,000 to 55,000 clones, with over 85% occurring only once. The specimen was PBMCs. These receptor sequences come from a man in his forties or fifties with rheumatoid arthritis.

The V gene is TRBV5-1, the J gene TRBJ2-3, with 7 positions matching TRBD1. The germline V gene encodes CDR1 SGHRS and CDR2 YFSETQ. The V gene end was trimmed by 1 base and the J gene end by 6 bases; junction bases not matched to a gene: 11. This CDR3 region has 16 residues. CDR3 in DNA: TGCGCCAGCAGCTTGCCCCCGACAGGGTTTCCGGATACGCAGTATTTT. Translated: CASSLPPTGFPDTQYF.

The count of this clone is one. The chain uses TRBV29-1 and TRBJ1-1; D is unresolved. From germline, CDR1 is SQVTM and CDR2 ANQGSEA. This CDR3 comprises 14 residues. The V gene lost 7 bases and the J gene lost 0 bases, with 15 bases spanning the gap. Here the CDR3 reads CSAALGSMNTEAFF. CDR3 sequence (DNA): TGCAGCGCCGCCCTGGGTTCTATGAACACTGAAGCTTTCTTT.

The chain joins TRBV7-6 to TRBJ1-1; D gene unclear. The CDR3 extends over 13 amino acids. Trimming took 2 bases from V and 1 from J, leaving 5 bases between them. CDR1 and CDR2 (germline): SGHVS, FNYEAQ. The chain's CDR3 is CASSLRGNTEAFF. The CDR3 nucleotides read TGTGCCAGCAGCTTACGGGGGAACACTGAAGCTTTCTTT. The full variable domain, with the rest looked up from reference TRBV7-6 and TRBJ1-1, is GAGVSQSPRYKVTKRGQDVALRCDPISGHVSLYWYRQALGQGPEFLTYFNYEAQQDKSGLPNDRFSAERPEGSISTLTIQRTEQRDSAMYRCASSLRGNTEAFFGQGTRLTVV.

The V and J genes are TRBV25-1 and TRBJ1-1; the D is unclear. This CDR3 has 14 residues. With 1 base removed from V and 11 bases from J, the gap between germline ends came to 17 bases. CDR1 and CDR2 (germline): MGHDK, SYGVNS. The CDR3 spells CASSEFGRPLGAFF. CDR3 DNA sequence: TGTGCCAGCAGTGAATTCGGGCGTCCGCTCGGGGCTTTCTTT. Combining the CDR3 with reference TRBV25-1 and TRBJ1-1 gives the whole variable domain EADIYQTPRYLVIGTGKKITLECSQTMGHDKMYWYQQDPGMELHLIHYSYGVNSTEKGDLSSESTVSRIRTEHFPLTLESARPSHTSQYLCASSEFGRPLGAFFGQGTRLTVV.

The chain's CDR3 is CASSDRQGIGVAFF. DNA for the CDR3: TGTGCCAGCAGTGACCGACAGGGGATAGGGGTAGCTTTCTTT. This sequence joins TRBV6-1 and TRBJ1-1; 8 bases are shared with TRBD1. J was trimmed by 10 bases and V by 3 bases; bases with no gene match: 10. CDR3 length: 14 amino acids. CDR1 and CDR2 (germline): MNHNS, SASEGT.

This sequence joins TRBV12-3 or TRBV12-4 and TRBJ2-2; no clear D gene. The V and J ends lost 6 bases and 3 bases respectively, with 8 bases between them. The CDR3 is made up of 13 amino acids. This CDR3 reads CASRKYDTGELFF. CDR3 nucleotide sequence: TGTGCCAGCAGGAAATATGACACCGGGGAGCTGTTTTTT.

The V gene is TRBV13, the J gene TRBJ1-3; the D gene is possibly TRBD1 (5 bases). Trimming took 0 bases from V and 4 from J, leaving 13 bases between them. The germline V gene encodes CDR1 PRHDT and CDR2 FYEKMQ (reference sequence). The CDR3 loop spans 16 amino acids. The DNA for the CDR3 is TGTGCCAGCAGCTTAGGCCGATGGGGGGACGGAAACACCATATATTTT. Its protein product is CASSLGRWGDGNTIYF. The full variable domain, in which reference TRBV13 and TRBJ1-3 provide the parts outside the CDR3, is AAGVIQSPRHLIKEKRETATLKCYPIPRHDTVYWYQQGPGQDPQFLISFYEKMQSDKGSIPDRFSAQQFSDYHSELNMSSLELGDSALYFCASSLGRWGDGNTIYFGEGSWLTVV.

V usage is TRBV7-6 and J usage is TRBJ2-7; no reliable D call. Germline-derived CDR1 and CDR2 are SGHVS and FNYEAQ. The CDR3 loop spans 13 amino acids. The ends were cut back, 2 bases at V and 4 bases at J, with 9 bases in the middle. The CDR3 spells CASSLNFIYEQYF. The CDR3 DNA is TGTGCCAGCAGCTTAAATTTCATTTACGAGCAGTACTTC.

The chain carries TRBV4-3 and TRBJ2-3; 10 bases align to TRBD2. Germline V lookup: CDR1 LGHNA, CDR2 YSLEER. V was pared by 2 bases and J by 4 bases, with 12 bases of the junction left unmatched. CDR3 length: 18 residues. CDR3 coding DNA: TGCGCCAGCAGCCAACTGATGACTAGCGGGTCTTTCGCAGATACGCAGTATTTT. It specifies CASSQLMTSGSFADTQYF.

Here the CDR3 reads CASSPGQGEFQPQHF. CDR3 nucleotide sequence: TGTGCCAGCAGCCCAGGACAGGGGGAATTTCAGCCCCAGCATTTT. The rearrangement joins TRBV7-9 to TRBJ1-5; 10 bases line up with TRBD1. Germline trimming cut 5 bases from V and 6 bases from J; bases unmatched to any gene: 7. CDR1 is SEHNR, CDR2 FQNEAQ, per germline (reference sequence). The CDR3 is 15 amino acids.

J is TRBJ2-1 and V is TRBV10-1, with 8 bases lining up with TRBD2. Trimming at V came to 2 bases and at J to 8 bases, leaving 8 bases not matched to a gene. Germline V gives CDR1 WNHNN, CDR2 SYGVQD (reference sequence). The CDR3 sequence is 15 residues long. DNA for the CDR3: TGCGCCAGCAGTGAGATAAGCGGGAGAGGCGATGAGCAGTTCTTC. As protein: CASSEISGRGDEQFF.

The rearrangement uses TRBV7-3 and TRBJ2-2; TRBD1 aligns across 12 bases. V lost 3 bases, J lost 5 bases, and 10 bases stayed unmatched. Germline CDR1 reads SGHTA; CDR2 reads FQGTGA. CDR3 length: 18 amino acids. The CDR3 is CASSFIRRGQGATGELFF. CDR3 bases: TGTGCCAGCAGCTTCATACGCCGGGGACAGGGGGCAACCGGGGAGCTGTTTTTT.

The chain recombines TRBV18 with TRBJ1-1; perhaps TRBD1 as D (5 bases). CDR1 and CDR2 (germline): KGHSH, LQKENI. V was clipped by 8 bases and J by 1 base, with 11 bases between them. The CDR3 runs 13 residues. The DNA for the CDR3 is TGTGCCAGCCGGGGGGGGAGGAACACTGAAGCTTTCTTT. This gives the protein CASRGGRNTEAFF.

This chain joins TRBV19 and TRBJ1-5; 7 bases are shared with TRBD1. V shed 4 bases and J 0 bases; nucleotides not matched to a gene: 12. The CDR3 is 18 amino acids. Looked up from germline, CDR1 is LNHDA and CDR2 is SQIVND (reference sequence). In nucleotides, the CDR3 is TGTGCCAGTAGTACAAAGACCGGGACAGCTTATAGCAATCAGCCCCAGCATTTT. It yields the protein CASSTKTGTAYSNQPQHF. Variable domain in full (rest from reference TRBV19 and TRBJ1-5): DGGITQSPKYLFRKEGQNVTLSCEQNLNHDAMYWYRQDPGQGLRLIYYSQIVNDFQKGDIAEGYSVSREKKESFPLTVTSAQKNPTAFYLCASSTKTGTAYSNQPQHFGDGTRLSIL.

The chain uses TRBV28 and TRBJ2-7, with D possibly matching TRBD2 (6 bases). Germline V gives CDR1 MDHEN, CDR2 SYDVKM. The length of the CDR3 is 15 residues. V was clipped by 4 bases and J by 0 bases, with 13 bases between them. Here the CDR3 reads CASSSKEGSSYEQYF. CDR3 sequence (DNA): TGTGCCAGCAGTTCGAAGGAGGGATCCTCCTACGAGCAGTACTTC.

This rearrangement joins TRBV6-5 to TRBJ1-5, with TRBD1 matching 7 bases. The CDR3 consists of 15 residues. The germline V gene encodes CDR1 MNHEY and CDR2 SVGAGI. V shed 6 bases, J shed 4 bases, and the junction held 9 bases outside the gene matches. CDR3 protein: CASRPRDSKNQPQHF. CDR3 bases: TGTGCCAGCAGACCCCGGGACAGCAAAAATCAGCCCCAGCATTTT.

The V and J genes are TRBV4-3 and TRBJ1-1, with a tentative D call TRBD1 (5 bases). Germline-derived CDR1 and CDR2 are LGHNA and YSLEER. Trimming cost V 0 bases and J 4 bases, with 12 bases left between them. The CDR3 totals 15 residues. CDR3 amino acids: CASSQEPRVVTEAFF. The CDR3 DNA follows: TGCGCCAGCAGCCAAGAACCCAGGGTTGTCACTGAAGCTTTCTTT.

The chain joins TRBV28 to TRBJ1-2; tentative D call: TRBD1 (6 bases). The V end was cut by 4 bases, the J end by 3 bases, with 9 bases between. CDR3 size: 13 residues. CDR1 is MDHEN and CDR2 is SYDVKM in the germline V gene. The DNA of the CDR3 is TGTGCCAGCAGTTCAGGGGATGACTATGGCTACACCTTC. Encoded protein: CASSSGDDYGYTF.

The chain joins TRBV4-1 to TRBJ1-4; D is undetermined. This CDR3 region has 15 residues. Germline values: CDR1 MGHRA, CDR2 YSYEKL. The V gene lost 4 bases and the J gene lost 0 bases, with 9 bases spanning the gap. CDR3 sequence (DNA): TGCGCCAGCAGCCCTCATGATGCAACTAATGAAAAACTGTTTTTT. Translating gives CASSPHDATNEKLFF.

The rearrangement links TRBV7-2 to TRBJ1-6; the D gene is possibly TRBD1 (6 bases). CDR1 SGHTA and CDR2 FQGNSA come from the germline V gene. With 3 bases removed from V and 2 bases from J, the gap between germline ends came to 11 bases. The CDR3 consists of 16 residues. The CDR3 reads CASSFGGQTYNSPLHF. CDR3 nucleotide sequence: TGTGCCAGCAGCTTCGGAGGACAGACCTATAATTCACCCCTCCACTTT.

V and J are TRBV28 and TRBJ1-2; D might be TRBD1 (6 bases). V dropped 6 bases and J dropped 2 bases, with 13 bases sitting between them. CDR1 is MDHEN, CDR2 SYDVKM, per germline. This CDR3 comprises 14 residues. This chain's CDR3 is CASSPGGGNYGYTF. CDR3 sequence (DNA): TGTGCCAGCAGCCCCGGCGGGGGCAACTATGGCTACACCTTC.

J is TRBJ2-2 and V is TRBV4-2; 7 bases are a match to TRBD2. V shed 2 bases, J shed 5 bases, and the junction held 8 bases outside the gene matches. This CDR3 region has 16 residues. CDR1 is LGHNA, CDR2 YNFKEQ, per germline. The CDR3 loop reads CASSQTDTGGTGELFF. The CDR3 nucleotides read TGTGCCAGCAGCCAAACTGACACGGGAGGAACCGGGGAGCTGTTTTTT.

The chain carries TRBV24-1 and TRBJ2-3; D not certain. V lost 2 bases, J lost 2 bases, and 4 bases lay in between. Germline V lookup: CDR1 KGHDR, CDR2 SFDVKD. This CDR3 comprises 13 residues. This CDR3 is CATSDSNTDTQYF. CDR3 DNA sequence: TGTGCCACCAGTGATTCCAACACAGATACGCAGTATTTT.

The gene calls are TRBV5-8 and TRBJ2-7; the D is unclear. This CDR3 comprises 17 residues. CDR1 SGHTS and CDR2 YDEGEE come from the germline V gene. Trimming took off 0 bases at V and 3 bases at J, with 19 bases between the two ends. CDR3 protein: CASSLGTQPMSHYEQYF. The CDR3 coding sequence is TGTGCCAGCAGCTTGGGAACCCAGCCTATGAGCCACTACGAGCAGTACTTC.

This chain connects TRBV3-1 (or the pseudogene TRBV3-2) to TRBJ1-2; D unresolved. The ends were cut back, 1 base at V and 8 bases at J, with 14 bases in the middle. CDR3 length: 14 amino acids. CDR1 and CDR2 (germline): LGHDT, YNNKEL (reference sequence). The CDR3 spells CASSQGNRPGGYTF. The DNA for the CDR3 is TGTGCCAGCAGCCAAGGTAATAGGCCGGGAGGCTACACCTTC.

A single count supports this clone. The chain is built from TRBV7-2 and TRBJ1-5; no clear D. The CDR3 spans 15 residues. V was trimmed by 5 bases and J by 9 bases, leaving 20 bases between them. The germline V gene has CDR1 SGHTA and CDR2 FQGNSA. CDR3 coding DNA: TGTGCCAGCAGCCCTAGACCAGGCCTAGCTTGGCCCCAGCATTTT. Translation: CASSPRPGLAWPQHF.

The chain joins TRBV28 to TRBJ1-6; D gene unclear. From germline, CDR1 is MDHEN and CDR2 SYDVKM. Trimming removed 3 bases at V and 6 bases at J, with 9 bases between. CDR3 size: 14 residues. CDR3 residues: CASSLIAANSPLHF. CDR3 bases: TGTGCCAGCAGTTTGATAGCGGCTAATTCACCCCTCCACTTT.

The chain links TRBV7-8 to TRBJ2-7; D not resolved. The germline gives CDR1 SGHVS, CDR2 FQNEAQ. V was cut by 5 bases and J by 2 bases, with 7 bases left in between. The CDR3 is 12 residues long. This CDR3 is CASSVATYEQYF. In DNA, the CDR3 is TGTGCCAGCAGCGTCGCGACCTACGAGCAGTACTTC.

CDR3 amino acids: CASSQDNGPDLGTQYF. The DNA for the CDR3 is TGCGCCAGCAGCCAAGATAATGGACCCGACCTAGGGACCCAGTACTTC. The V gene is TRBV4-1, the J gene TRBJ2-5; D is unclear. Trimming removed 0 bases from V and 7 bases from J, with 18 bases in between. Germline CDR1 MGHRA, CDR2 YSYEKL. The CDR3 contains 16 residues.